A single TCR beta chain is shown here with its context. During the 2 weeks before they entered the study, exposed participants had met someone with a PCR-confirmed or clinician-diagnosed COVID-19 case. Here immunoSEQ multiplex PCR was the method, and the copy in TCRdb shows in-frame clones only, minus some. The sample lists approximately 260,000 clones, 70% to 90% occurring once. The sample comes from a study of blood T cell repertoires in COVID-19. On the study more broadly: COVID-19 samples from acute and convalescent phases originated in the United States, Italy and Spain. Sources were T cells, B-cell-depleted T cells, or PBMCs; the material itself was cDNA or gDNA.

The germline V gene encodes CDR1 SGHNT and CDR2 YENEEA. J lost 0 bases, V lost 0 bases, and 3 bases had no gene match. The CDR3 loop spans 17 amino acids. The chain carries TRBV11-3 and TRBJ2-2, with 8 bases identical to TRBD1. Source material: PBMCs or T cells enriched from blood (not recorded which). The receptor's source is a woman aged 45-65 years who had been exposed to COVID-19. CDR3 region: CASSLDGRGPNTGELFF. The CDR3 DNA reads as TGTGCCAGCAGCTTAGATGGCAGGGGGCCGAACACCGGGGAGCTGTTTTTT. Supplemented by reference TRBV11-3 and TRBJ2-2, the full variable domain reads EAGVVQSPRYKIIEKKQPVAFWCNPISGHNTLYWYLQNLGQGPELLIRYENEEAVDDSQLPKDRFSAERLKGVDSTLKIQPAELGDSAVYLCASSLDGRGPNTGELFFGEGSRLTVL.